This TCR beta chain was found in a study of CD8+ T cells in alopecia areata. In the study overall: Among treated patients, oral tofacitinib was administered at 5 to 10 mg twice daily. Tofacitinib dosing lasted 6 to 18 months, which was then followed by 6 months off drug. Severity scores in treated patients reflected the percentage of scalp affected.

The table lists this clone with a few counts. As for treatment: oral pan-JAK inhibitor, 5-10 mg twice daily. RNA extraction and reverse transcription yielded cDNA as sequencing template. Profiled with immunoSEQ multiplex PCR; TCRdb holds only in-frame clones, not every one. The data hold over 150,000 clones, with approximately 60% observed a single time. CDR1 and CDR2 (germline): LGHNA, YNFKEQ. Trimming removed 1 base from V and 2 bases from J; junction bases left unmatched: 7. CDR3 length equals 16 residues. This clonotype was sampled from a human donor with alopecia areata. Sequencing used CD4+ T cells sorted from blood, obtained at week 24, from a patient treated with tofacitinib. The chain joins TRBV4-2 to TRBJ2-7, with 8 positions matching TRBD1. In DNA form, the CDR3 reads TGTGCCAGCAGCCAAGTGGCTGGACAGGGAGCCTACGAGCAGTACTTC. It is translated as CASSQVAGQGAYEQYF.